These T cell receptor beta chains were read from a single sample in a study of OX40 agonist ivuxolimab in advanced cancers. Measured with immunoSEQ multiplex PCR; TCRdb has only the in-frame clones, and not every one. This sample yields about 72,000 clones, of which less than 90% are seen a single time; under 1.1% belongs to the top ten. Sequenced here: CD4+ or CD8+ T cells sorted from blood, sampled in a trial of the OX40 agonist ivuxolimab. Receptor source: an adult with an advanced solid tumor such as melanoma, head and neck, liver or kidney cancer. Each CDR3 is given with its conserved first and last residue. Fields, in order: J gene, clone size, V gene, D gene, CDR3 DNA, CDR3 protein. The D gene is left open where the match is weak. Clone size appears in some rows only: once, few, many, or a class for an expanded clone.

j_gene: TRBJ2-1; abundance: NA; v_gene: TRBV5-4; d_gene: NA; CDR3nt: TGTGCCAGCAGCTTACAGGGCGGTGAGCAGTTCTTC; CDR3aa: CASSLQGGEQFF
j_gene: TRBJ1-1; abundance: NA; v_gene: TRBV6-6; d_gene: NA; CDR3nt: TGTGCCAGCAGTTCAGACTGGGCTACTGAAGCTTTCTTT; CDR3aa: CASSSDWATEAFF
j_gene: TRBJ2-7; abundance: NA; v_gene: TRBV4-3; d_gene: NA; CDR3nt: TGCGCCAGCAGCACTCAACTGGAATCCTACGAGCAGTACTTC; CDR3aa: CASSTQLESYEQYF
j_gene: TRBJ1-1; abundance: NA; v_gene: TRBV29-1; d_gene: TRBD1; CDR3nt: TGCAGCGTCGCCGGACAGGGCACTGAAGCTTTCTTT; CDR3aa: CSVAGQGTEAFF
j_gene: TRBJ2-7; abundance: NA; v_gene: TRBV5-1; d_gene: TRBD2; CDR3nt: TGCGCCAGCAGCTTGGAGACTAGCGGGAGTGTAGTAGTCCCCTACGAGCAGTACTTC; CDR3aa: CASSLETSGSVVVPYEQYF
j_gene: TRBJ2-3; abundance: NA; v_gene: TRBV7-2; d_gene: TRBD2; CDR3nt: TGTGCCAGCAGCCTCATAGCGGGAGCAGTTACAGATACGCAGTATTTT; CDR3aa: CASSLIAGAVTDTQYF
j_gene: TRBJ2-2; abundance: NA; v_gene: TRBV23-1; d_gene: TRBD1; CDR3nt: TGCGCCAGCAGCCTCCATCCGGGACAGGGAGCCACCGGGGAGCTGTTTTTT; CDR3aa: CASSLHPGQGATGELFF
j_gene: TRBJ2-7; abundance: NA; v_gene: TRBV6-5; d_gene: TRBD1; CDR3nt: TGTGCCAGCAGTTACCTCCCGGGACAGACCTACGAGCAGTACTTC; CDR3aa: CASSYLPGQTYEQYF
j_gene: TRBJ1-2; abundance: NA; v_gene: TRBV19; d_gene: NA; CDR3nt: TGTGCCAGTACTAGGGACGGCGGAAACTATGGCTACACCTTC; CDR3aa: CASTRDGGNYGYTF
j_gene: TRBJ2-6; abundance: NA; v_gene: TRBV5-1; d_gene: TRBD1; CDR3nt: TGCGCCAGCAGGGGGACAGGGGTGGTCTCTGGGGCCAACGTCCTGACTTTC; CDR3aa: CASRGTGVVSGANVLTF
j_gene: TRBJ2-3; abundance: NA; v_gene: TRBV18; d_gene: NA; CDR3nt: TGTGCCAGCTCACCGACGGTCAGCACAGATACGCAGTATTTT; CDR3aa: CASSPTVSTDTQYF
j_gene: TRBJ2-6; abundance: NA; v_gene: TRBV5-1; d_gene: NA; CDR3nt: TGCGCCAGCAGCTTGGGAGGGGTCTCTGGGGCCAACGTCCTGACTTTC; CDR3aa: CASSLGGVSGANVLTF
j_gene: TRBJ2-3; abundance: NA; v_gene: TRBV10-1; d_gene: TRBD2; CDR3nt: TGCGCCAGCTCGGGGGGTTCGTGGGATACGCAGTATTTT; CDR3aa: CASSGGSWDTQYF
j_gene: TRBJ2-7; abundance: NA; v_gene: TRBV7-9; d_gene: NA; CDR3nt: TGTGCCTGCTCCGGGATAACCTACGAGCAGTACTTC; CDR3aa: CACSGITYEQYF
j_gene: TRBJ2-7; abundance: once; v_gene: TRBV30; d_gene: TRBD1; CDR3nt: TGTGCCTGGAGTAAACAGGGGCCCGTGTACGAGCAGTACTTC; CDR3aa: CAWSKQGPVYEQYF
j_gene: TRBJ2-7; abundance: NA; v_gene: TRBV29-1; d_gene: TRBD2; CDR3nt: TGCAGCGTTGCGGCAGGAGCTAGCGGGATTCGGGAGCAGTACTTC; CDR3aa: CSVAAGASGIREQYF
j_gene: TRBJ2-7; abundance: few; v_gene: TRBV7-6; d_gene: NA; CDR3nt: TGTGCCAGCAGCTTAGACCGAGACAGCTCCTACGAGCAGTACTTC; CDR3aa: CASSLDRDSSYEQYF
j_gene: TRBJ1-1; abundance: NA; v_gene: TRBV7-8; d_gene: NA; CDR3nt: TGTGCCAGCAGCTTAGAATTCGGAGCTTTCTTT; CDR3aa: CASSLEFGAFF
j_gene: TRBJ1-5; abundance: NA; v_gene: TRBV6-5; d_gene: NA; CDR3nt: TGTGCCAGCAGTTCAGGGGCAGACCAGCCCCAGCATTTT; CDR3aa: CASSSGADQPQHF
j_gene: TRBJ1-3; abundance: NA; v_gene: TRBV27; d_gene: NA; CDR3nt: TGTGCCAGCAGTCAGGGGCTACTCTCTGGAAACACCATATATTTT; CDR3aa: CASSQGLLSGNTIYF
j_gene: TRBJ2-3; abundance: few; v_gene: TRBV11-3; d_gene: NA; CDR3nt: TGTGCCAGCAGCGTAGCCGCTAGCACAGATACGCAGTATTTT; CDR3aa: CASSVAASTDTQYF
j_gene: TRBJ1-6; abundance: NA; v_gene: TRBV2; d_gene: NA; CDR3nt: TGTGCCAGCAGTGAGACGGGGTCCTTTAGATCCCTCCACTTT; CDR3aa: CASSETGSFRSLHF
j_gene: TRBJ2-3; abundance: once; v_gene: TRBV7-2; d_gene: TRBD2; CDR3nt: TGTGCCAGCAGCTTGGGACTAGCGGGAGGGCCCACGGATACGCAGTATTTT; CDR3aa: CASSLGLAGGPTDTQYF
j_gene: TRBJ1-2; abundance: NA; v_gene: TRBV5-6; d_gene: NA; CDR3nt: TGTGCCAGCAGCCGAGCTGGACAGCCTAACTATGGCTACACCTTC; CDR3aa: CASSRAGQPNYGYTF
j_gene: TRBJ1-1; abundance: few; v_gene: TRBV7-9; d_gene: NA; CDR3nt: TGTGCCAGCAGCTTAGGGACGAGCACTGAAGCTTTCTTT; CDR3aa: CASSLGTSTEAFF
j_gene: TRBJ1-4; abundance: NA; v_gene: TRBV28; d_gene: NA; CDR3nt: TGTGCCAGCAGTTCTGAGTTACGGGAAAAACTGTTTTTT; CDR3aa: CASSSELREKLFF